This note documents a single T cell receptor beta chain sequence. This sample is part of a study of blood T cell repertoires in COVID-19. Study context: PBMCs, B-cell-depleted T cells, or T cells provided the cDNA or gDNA that made up the material.

Under the authors' procedure: Quantification of nucleated cells was approximated via reference gene primer amplification. Generated by immunoSEQ multiplex PCR, the TCRdb table keeps only in-frame clones and is missing some. V and J calls and clone size come straight from that table; D and trimming were deduced from the DNA. In the table there are 80,000 to 100,000 clones, more than 75% of which are singletons. Losses at the gene ends were 5 bases for V and 1 base for J; bases not matched to a gene: 13. This CDR3 contains 17 residues. CDR1 SGHAT and CDR2 FQNNGV come from the germline V gene. The chain couples TRBV11-2 to TRBJ1-1; 7 bases are shared with TRBD1. This TCR derives from a man aged 50-59 years with acute or convalescent COVID-19. Sequencing was done on a sample of peripheral blood. CDR3: CASSPARTGVRNTEAFF. The CDR3 region has the DNA TGTGCCAGCAGCCCAGCCCGAACAGGGGTGAGGAACACTGAAGCTTTCTTT.